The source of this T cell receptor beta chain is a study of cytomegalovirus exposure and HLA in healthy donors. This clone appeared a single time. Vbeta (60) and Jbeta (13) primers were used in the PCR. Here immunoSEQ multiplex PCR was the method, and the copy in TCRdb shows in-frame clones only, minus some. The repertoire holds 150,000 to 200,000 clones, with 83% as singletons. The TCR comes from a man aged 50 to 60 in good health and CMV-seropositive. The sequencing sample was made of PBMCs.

In DNA form, the CDR3 reads TGTGCCAGCAGCTCCGGGGGGGAAAAACTGTTTTTT. Protein sequence: CASSSGGEKLFF. The chain is built from TRBV11-3 and TRBJ1-4; weak D call: TRBD1 (5 bases). The V gene's germline CDR1 is SGHNT and CDR2 YENEEA. V lost 4 bases, J lost 8 bases, and 8 bases lay in between. CDR3 size: 12 residues.